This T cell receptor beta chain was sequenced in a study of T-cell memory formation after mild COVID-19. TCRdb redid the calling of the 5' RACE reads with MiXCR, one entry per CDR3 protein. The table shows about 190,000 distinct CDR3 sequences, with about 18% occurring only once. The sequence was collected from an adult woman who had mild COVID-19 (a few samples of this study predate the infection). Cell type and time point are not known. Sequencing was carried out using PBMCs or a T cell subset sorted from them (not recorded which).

The CDR3 region is CSASSGGAYNEQFF. The CDR3 DNA sequence: TGCAGTGCTAGTAGCGGGGGGGCTTACAATGAGCAGTTCTTC. This rearrangement joins TRBV20-1 to TRBJ2-1, with TRBD2 matching over 11 bases. With V trimmed by 3 bases and J by 4 bases, 2 bases remained unmatched. The CDR3 consists of 14 residues. Germline CDR1 reads DFQATT; CDR2 reads SNEGSKA (reference sequence).